One T cell receptor beta chain is described in this entry. What it binds is not known. These data belong to a study of blood T cells in healthy people across ages. General observations from the study: Significant beta diversity loss was already apparent by age roughly 38, declining roughly linearly. PBMC samples, being unsorted, prevented any conclusive comparison of naive and antigen-experienced cells.

Sample-barcoded 5' priming and a J-beta primer mix drove a second PCR of roughly 6 to 12 cycles. TCRdb re-called the 5' RACE reads with MiXCR, one entry per CDR3 protein. The table records about 700,000 distinct CDR3 sequences, about 30% of them present only once. Germline values: CDR1 DFQATT, CDR2 SNEGSKA (reference sequence). J gave up 3 bases and V 3 bases, and 5 bases lay outside the gene matches. The CDR3 is 15 amino acids. This chain joins TRBV20-1 and TRBJ2-1, with 10 nucleotides matching TRBD2. The sequenced material came from blood. This clonotype originated in an elderly woman in good health. CDR3 residues: CSASKLAGNYNEQFF. DNA for the CDR3: TGCAGTGCTAGTAAACTAGCGGGAAACTACAATGAGCAGTTCTTC.